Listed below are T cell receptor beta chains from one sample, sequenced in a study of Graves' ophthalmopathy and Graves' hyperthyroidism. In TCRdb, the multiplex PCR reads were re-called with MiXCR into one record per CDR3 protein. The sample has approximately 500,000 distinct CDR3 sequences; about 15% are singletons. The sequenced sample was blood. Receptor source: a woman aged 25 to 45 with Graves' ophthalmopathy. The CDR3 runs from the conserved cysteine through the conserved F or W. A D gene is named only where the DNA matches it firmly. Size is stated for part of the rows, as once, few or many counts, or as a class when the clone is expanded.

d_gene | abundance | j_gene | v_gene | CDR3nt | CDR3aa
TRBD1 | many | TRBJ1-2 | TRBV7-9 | TGTGCCAGCAGCTCAGGGGGAAGTGGCTACACCTTC | CASSSGGSGYTF
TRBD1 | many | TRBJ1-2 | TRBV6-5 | TGTGCCAGCAACCCCCTCTCCCACAGGGGACACTATGGCTACACCTTC | CASNPLSHRGHYGYTF
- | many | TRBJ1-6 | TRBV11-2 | TGTGCCAGCAGCTTGGAATGGGGGATGTCGTCACCCCTCCACTTT | CASSLEWGMSSPLHF
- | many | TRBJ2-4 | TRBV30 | TGTGCCTGGAGTCCGGGCTACAAAAACATTCAGTACTTC | CAWSPGYKNIQYF
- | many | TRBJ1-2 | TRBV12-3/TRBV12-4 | TGTGCCAGCAGTTTAGGGATACCTGATGGCTACACCTTC | CASSLGIPDGYTF
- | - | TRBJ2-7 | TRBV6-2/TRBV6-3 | TGTGCCAGCAGACTAACAGCTGCCTACGAGCAGTACTTC | CASRLTAAYEQYF
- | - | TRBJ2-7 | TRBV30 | TGTGCCTGGAGTGTACACCCCGCGGGACGGGACTCCTACGAGCAGTACTTC | CAWSVHPAGRDSYEQYF
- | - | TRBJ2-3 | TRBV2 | TGTGCCAGCATCAAAAAGGAGGGAAAGCACTCAGATACGCAGTATTTT | CASIKKEGKHSDTQYF
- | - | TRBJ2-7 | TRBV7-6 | TGTGCCAGCACCTCCGGGTCAGGGTCCCCCTACGAGCAGTACTTC | CASTSGSGSPYEQYF
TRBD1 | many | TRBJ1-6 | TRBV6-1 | TGTGCCAGCAGTGAAGAGACAGGGGGTCATGATTCACCCCTCCACTTT | CASSEETGGHDSPLHF
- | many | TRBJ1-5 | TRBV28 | TGTGCCAGCAAGGCAGGCAGGGACAATCAGCCCCAGCATTTT | CASKAGRDNQPQHF